This T cell receptor (beta chain) is drawn from a study of response to subunit inactivated influenza vaccine. Each CDR3 protein gets one entry after TCRdb re-called the RT-PCR reads with MiXCR. The sample contains some 570,000 distinct CDR3 sequences, about 11% of which appear only once. CDR3 length: 15 residues. Germline loops: CDR1 DFQATT, CDR2 SNEGSKA (reference sequence). The V gene lost 0 bases and the J gene lost 3 bases, with 14 bases spanning the gap. The same sample was also used in a study of T cells expressing NK-cell markers. In that study: In generating TCR beta cDNA, 5'RACE template switching with UMIs was used. HCMV specificity of the expanded NKG2C+ T cell clones stayed unclear.

Sequenced material: PBMCs from blood, taken on the day of vaccination. This receptor was taken from a man aged 50 or older who received an inactivated influenza vaccine. This chain connects TRBV20-1 to TRBJ2-5; D call uncertain. The DNA for the CDR3 is TGCAGTGCTAGAGAATCGAAGCTTGGGGAAGAGACCCAGTACTTC. Amino acid sequence: CSARESKLGEETQYF.